This TCR beta chain was obtained from a study of shared clonotypes between healthy human individuals. General study results and limits: When naive CD4 clonotypes were compared across a few donors, approximately 5% were shared. Only blood underwent sampling, and tissue repertoires likely differ.

Trimming cost V 9 bases and J 5 bases; bases outside gene matches: 10. CDR3 length: 14 residues. The germline V gene encodes CDR1 LNHDA and CDR2 SQIVND (reference sequence). About this clone: No antigen is known for it.

In the study's own analysis: With immunoSEQ giving junction-only sequences and no quality scores, filtering differed. Sequenced by immunoSEQ multiplex PCR; TCRdb stores in-frame clones only, minus some. V and J calls and clone size are as listed in that table; D and trimming were resolved from the DNA. Seen here are just under 350,000 clones, about 70% observed once, and the top ten hold over 9.5%. CD4+ cell separation produced CD45RA+ naive and CD45RA-negative memory subsets. This sequence joins TRBV19 and TRBJ1-1; 9 bases match TRBD1. Source material: memory CD4+ T cells sorted from blood. Subset reported: CD45RA-negative fraction. The sequence came from a man aged 25-45 years in good health. The CDR3 sequence is CASNLWDRETEAFF. As DNA, the CDR3 is TGTGCCAGCAATCTGTGGGACAGGGAAACTGAAGCTTTCTTT.